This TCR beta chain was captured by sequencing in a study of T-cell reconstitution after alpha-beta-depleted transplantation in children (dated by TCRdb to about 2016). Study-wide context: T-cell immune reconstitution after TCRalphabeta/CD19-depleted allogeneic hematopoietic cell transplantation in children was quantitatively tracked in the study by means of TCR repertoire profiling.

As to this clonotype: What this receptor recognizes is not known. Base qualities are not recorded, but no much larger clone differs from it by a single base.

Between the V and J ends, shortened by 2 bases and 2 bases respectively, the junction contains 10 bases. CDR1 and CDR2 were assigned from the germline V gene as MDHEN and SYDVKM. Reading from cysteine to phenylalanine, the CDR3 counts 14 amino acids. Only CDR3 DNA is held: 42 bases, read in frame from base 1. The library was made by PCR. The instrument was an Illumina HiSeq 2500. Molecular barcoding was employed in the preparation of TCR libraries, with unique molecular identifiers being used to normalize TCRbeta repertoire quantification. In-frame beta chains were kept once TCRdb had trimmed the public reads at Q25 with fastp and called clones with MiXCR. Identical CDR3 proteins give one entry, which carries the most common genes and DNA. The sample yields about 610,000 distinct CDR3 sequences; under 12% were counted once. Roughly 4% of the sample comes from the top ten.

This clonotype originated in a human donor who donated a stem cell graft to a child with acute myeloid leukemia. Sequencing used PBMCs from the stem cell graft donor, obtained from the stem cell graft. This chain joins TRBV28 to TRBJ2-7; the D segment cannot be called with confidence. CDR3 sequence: CASSLRNLPYEQYF. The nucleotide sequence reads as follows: TGTGCCAGCAGTTTAAGGAATCTTCCCTACGAGCAGTACTTC. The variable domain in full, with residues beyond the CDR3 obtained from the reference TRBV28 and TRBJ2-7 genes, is DVKVTQSSRYLVKRTGEKVFLECVQDMDHENMFWYRQDPGLGLRLIYFSYDVKMKEKGDIPEGYSVSREKKERFSLILESASTNQTSMYLCASSLRNLPYEQYFGPGTRLTVT.